These T cell receptor beta chains were read from a single sample in a study of early stage breast cancer tumors. TCRdb keeps only in-frame clones here, not all; method: immunoSEQ multiplex PCR. The sample lists more than 60,000 clones; around 80% were seen once. Sequenced sample: blood. The receptors here all came from a person between 55 and 69 years old with breast cancer. Both conserved end residues are part of each CDR3. A D gene is named only where the DNA matches it firmly. Expanded clones are given a class, and other clones once, few, many or no size at all.

DNA | CDR3 | D | J | size | V
TGCGCCAGCAGCTTAGGGCAGGGGTTTGCAGATACGCAGTATTTT | CASSLGQGFADTQYF | NA | TRBJ2-3 | NA | TRBV5-1
TGTGCCTGTACAGGGGGCGCTGGCGTTGGCTACACCTTC | CACTGGAGVGYTF | TRBD1 | TRBJ1-2 | NA | TRBV6-6
TGTGCCAGCAGCTCCTCTATAAGACTAGCGGGACTCAATGAGCAGTTCTTC | CASSSSIRLAGLNEQFF | TRBD2 | TRBJ2-1 | NA | TRBV7-9
TGCGCCAGCAGCCAATTACCGGGACCTAACACCGGGGAGCTGTTTTTT | CASSQLPGPNTGELFF | NA | TRBJ2-2 | NA | TRBV4-3
TGTGCCAGCAGCTCGGGACAGGACGGGGGGGAGCAGTACTTC | CASSSGQDGGEQYF | NA | TRBJ2-7 | NA | TRBV5-4
TGTGCCAGCAGTCAGGGGGCGCGGACCGGGGAGCTGTTTTTT | CASSQGARTGELFF | TRBD1 | TRBJ2-2 | NA | TRBV28
TGCGCCAGCAGCTCTGGAACCGGGACAGCTAACGCTAACTATGGCTACACCTTC | CASSSGTGTANANYGYTF | TRBD1 | TRBJ1-2 | NA | TRBV5-1
TGTGCCAGCAGCGTAGGAGACGAGCAGTACTTC | CASSVGDEQYF | NA | TRBJ2-7 | few | TRBV5-4
TGTGCCAGCAGCTCCGACGGAGAGACCCAGTACTTC | CASSSDGETQYF | NA | TRBJ2-5 | NA | TRBV5-6
TGTGCCATCAGTAGGGCAGGGGGCACAGATACGCAGTATTTT | CAISRAGGTDTQYF | NA | TRBJ2-3 | once | TRBV10-3
TGTGCCACCAGCAGGGACAGGGGGAGGGAGCAGTACTTC | CATSRDRGREQYF | TRBD1 | TRBJ2-7 | NA | TRBV15
TGCGCCAGCAGCCAACTAACAGGGGTGAACACTGAAGCTTTCTTT | CASSQLTGVNTEAFF | TRBD1 | TRBJ1-1 | NA | TRBV5-1
TGTGCCACCGCCGTAGGCGGGAGTTCCGGGGAGCTGTTTTTT | CATAVGGSSGELFF | TRBD2 | TRBJ2-2 | NA | TRBV10-3
TGCGCCAGCAGCCTCACCGGGACAGGGCAGGCAGAGACCCAGTACTTC | CASSLTGTGQAETQYF | TRBD1 | TRBJ2-5 | few | TRBV5-1
TGTGCCTGGAGTGAAGGGGCCCACCTCGAGCAGTACTTC | CAWSEGAHLEQYF | NA | TRBJ2-7 | NA | TRBV30
TGTGCCAGCAGTCCCCGGGACACCCTAGAAGCTTTCTTT | CASSPRDTLEAFF | NA | TRBJ1-1 | NA | TRBV6-6
TGTGCCAGCAGCTTTAGCACAGATACGCAGTATTTT | CASSFSTDTQYF | NA | TRBJ2-3 | NA | TRBV5-5
TGTGCCTGGAGTCTCCCCGACACCTCCTCTGGAAACACCATATATTTT | CAWSLPDTSSGNTIYF | NA | TRBJ1-3 | NA | TRBV30
TGCAGCGTGGTGACTAGCGGGGGGTACAATGAGCAGTTCTTC | CSVVTSGGYNEQFF | TRBD2 | TRBJ2-1 | NA | TRBV29-1
TGTGCCAGCAGTAGCACCAGGGGTCTGATCTCCTACGAGCAGTACTTC | CASSSTRGLISYEQYF | NA | TRBJ2-7 | NA | TRBV6-6
TGTGCCAGCAGTTATAACCCTAGGGACACTGAAGCTTTCTTT | CASSYNPRDTEAFF | NA | TRBJ1-1 | NA | TRBV6-6
TGTGCCAGCAGTGACGTGGCTCCGGGCACCGGGGAGCTGTTTTTT | CASSDVAPGTGELFF | NA | TRBJ2-2 | few | TRBV25-1
TGTGCCAGCAGTCCCCCCTTCTCGGGGGAGCTGTTTTTT | CASSPPFSGELFF | NA | TRBJ2-2 | NA | TRBV28
TGTGCCAGCAGCTACAGGGGCGACTCCTACGAGCAGTACTTC | CASSYRGDSYEQYF | TRBD1 | TRBJ2-7 | few | TRBV6-6
TGTGCCAGCAGCGTAGATACGGGAGCAGAGCAGTACTTC | CASSVDTGAEQYF | NA | TRBJ2-7 | NA | TRBV9
TGCAGCGTTGAAGATTGGGGAGGGGGCTACAATGAGCAGTTCTTC | CSVEDWGGGYNEQFF | NA | TRBJ2-1 | NA | TRBV29-1
TGCAGCGTTGAAGATCTCCTCCGGCTGGATAGCAATCAGCCCCAGCATTTT | CSVEDLLRLDSNQPQHF | NA | TRBJ1-5 | NA | TRBV29-1
TGTGCCAGTAGCATACTCGATGGGGGAACTAATGAAAAACTGTTTTTT | CASSILDGGTNEKLFF | NA | TRBJ1-4 | NA | TRBV19
TGTGCCAGCAGCTTAGGTGGGAGTGGCAATCAGCCCCAGCATTTT | CASSLGGSGNQPQHF | NA | TRBJ1-5 | NA | TRBV7-8
TGCGCCAGCAGCTTCCTAGCGGGGGGGCCCAATGAGCAGTTCTTC | CASSFLAGGPNEQFF | TRBD2 | TRBJ2-1 | once | TRBV5-1
TGTGCCAGCTCAATGACAGAGGCTTCTAATTCACCCCTCCACTTT | CASSMTEASNSPLHF | NA | TRBJ1-6 | NA | TRBV18
TGCGCCAGCAGCTGGACAGGGGTTACTGAAGCTTTCTTT | CASSWTGVTEAFF | TRBD1 | TRBJ1-1 | few | TRBV5-1
TGTGCCAGCTCCCGGGAGGGTGGTGGCTATGGCTACACCTTC | CASSREGGGYGYTF | NA | TRBJ1-2 | NA | TRBV18
TGTGCCACCAGCAGAGTGGCAGCCTACGAGCAGTACTTC | CATSRVAAYEQYF | NA | TRBJ2-7 | NA | TRBV15
TGTGCCAGCAGTGCAGGCAGGGCAGATACGCAGTATTTT | CASSAGRADTQYF | NA | TRBJ2-3 | few | TRBV2
TGCGCCAGCAGCTTGGAGGGCAGAAGCTACAATGAGCAGTTCTTC | CASSLEGRSYNEQFF | NA | TRBJ2-1 | NA | TRBV5-1
TGTGCCAGCTCACCATCGCGGGAGATCGATGAGCAGTTCTTC | CASSPSREIDEQFF | TRBD2 | TRBJ2-1 | NA | TRBV18
TGTGCCAGCAGCTCCGACAGTAACGAGCAGTACTTC | CASSSDSNEQYF | NA | TRBJ2-7 | few | TRBV7-9
TGTGCCAGTAGTATAGCCCAGGGAGCCGAGCAGTACTTC | CASSIAQGAEQYF | NA | TRBJ2-7 | NA | TRBV19
TGTGCCAGCAGCCCCTATCCCCGGGACGGGAACACTGAAGCTTTCTTT | CASSPYPRDGNTEAFF | NA | TRBJ1-1 | NA | TRBV11-2
TGTGCCAGCAGCTTATTGAGGCGTGGAGGTGAAAAACTGTTTTTT | CASSLLRRGGEKLFF | NA | TRBJ1-4 | once | TRBV7-2
TGCAGCGTAACGTACACAGGGCGGGACCAGCCCCAGCATTTT | CSVTYTGRDQPQHF | NA | TRBJ1-5 | NA | TRBV29-1
TGTGCCAGCAGTTACTCGAATAACAGGGCTGCTGAAGCTTTCTTT | CASSYSNNRAAEAFF | NA | TRBJ1-1 | NA | TRBV6-6